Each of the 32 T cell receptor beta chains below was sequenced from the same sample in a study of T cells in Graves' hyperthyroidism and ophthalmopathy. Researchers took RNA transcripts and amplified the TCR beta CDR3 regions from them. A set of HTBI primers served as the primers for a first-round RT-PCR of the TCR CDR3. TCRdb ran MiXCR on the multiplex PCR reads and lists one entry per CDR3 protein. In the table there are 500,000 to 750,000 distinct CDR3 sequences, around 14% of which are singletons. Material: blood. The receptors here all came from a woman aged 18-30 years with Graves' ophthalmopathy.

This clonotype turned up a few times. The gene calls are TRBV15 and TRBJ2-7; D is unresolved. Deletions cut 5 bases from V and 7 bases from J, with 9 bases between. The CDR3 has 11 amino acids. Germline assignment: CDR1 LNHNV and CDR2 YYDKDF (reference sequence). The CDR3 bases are TGTGCCACCAGCCAGGTGACGGAGCAGTACTTC. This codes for CATSQVTEQYF.

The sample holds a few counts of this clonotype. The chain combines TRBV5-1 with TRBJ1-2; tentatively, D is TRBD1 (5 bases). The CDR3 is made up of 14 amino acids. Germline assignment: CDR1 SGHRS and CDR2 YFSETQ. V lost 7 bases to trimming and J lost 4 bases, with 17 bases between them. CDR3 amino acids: CASANRGRGYGYTF. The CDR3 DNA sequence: TGCGCCAGCGCTAATCGGGGCAGAGGCTATGGCTACACCTTC.

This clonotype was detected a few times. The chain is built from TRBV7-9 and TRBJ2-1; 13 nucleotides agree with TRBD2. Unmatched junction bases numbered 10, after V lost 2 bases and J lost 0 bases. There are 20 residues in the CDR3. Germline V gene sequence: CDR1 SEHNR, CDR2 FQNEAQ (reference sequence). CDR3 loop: CASSLSRLAGGRNSYNEQFF. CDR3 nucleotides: TGTGCCAGCAGCTTATCTAGACTAGCGGGAGGCCGGAACTCCTACAATGAGCAGTTCTTC.

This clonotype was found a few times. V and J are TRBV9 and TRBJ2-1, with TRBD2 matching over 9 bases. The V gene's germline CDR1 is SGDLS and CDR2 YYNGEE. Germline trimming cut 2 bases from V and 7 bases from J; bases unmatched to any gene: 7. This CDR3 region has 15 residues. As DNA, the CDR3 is TGTGCCAGCAGCGTGGGAGCGGGAGGTGGAAATGAGCAGTTCTTC. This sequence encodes CASSVGAGGGNEQFF. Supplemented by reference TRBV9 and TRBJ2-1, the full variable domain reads DSGVTQTPKHLITATGQRVTLRCSPRSGDLSVYWYQQSLDQGLQFLIQYYNGEERAKGNILERFSAQQFPDLHSELNLSSLELGDSALYFCASSVGAGGGNEQFFGPGTRLTVL.

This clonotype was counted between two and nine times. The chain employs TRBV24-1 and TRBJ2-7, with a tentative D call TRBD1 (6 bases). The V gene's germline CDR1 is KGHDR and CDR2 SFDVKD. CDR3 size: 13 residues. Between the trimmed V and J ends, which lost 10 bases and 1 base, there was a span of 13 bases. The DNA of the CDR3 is TGTGCCACTCAGTCCAGGGGATCCTACGAGCAGTACTTC. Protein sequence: CATQSRGSYEQYF.

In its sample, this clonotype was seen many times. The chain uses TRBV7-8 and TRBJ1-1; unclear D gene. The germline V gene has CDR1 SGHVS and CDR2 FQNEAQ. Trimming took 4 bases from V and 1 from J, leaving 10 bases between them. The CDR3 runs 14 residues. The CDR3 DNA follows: TGTGCCAGCAGCTCGCCCTGGGAGAACACTGAAGCTTTCTTT. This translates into CASSSPWENTEAFF. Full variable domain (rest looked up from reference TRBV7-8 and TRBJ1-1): GAGVSQSPRYKVAKRGQDVALRCDPISGHVSLFWYQQALGQGPEFLTYFQNEAQLDKSGLPSDRFFAERPEGSVSTLKIQRTQQEDSAVYLCASSSPWENTEAFFGQGTRLTVV.

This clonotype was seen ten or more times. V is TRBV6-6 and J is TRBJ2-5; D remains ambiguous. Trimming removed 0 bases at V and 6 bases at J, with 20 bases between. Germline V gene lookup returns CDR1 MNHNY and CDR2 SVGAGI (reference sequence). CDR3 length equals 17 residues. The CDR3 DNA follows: TGTGCCAGCAGTTACTCGAGGTGGGGTAGTGGAGTCAAGACCCAGTACTTC. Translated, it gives CASSYSRWGSGVKTQYF.

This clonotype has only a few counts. CDR3 in DNA: TGTGCCAGCAGCGAGGGGACTGCCGAGGCAGGAAAACTGTTTTTT. Protein: CASSEGTAEAGKLFF. This chain links TRBV9 with TRBJ1-4; D is possibly TRBD1 (5 bases). The CDR3 sequence is 15 residues long. V lost 3 bases to trimming and J lost 10 bases, with 19 bases between them. Germline V lookup: CDR1 SGDLS, CDR2 YYNGEE.

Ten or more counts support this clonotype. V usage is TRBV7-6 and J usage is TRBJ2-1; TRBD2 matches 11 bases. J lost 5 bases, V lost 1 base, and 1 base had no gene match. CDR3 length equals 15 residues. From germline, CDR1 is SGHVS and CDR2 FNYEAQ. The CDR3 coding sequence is TGTGCCAGCAGCTTAGTAGCGGGAGGGGACAATGAGCAGTTCTTC. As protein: CASSLVAGGDNEQFF.

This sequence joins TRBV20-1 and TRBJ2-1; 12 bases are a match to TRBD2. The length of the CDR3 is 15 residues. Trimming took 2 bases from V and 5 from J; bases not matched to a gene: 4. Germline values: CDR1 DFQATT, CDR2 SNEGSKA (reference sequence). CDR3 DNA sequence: TGCAGTGCTAGAAAATGGACTAGCGGGAACAATGAGCAGTTCTTC. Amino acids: CSARKWTSGNNEQFF.

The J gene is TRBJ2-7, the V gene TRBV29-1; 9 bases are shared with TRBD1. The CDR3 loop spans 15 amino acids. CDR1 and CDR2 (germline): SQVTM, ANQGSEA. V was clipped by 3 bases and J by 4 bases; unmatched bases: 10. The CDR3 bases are TGCAGCGTTGAGGGAACAGGGGGCTTAGTTTACGAGCAGTACTTC. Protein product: CSVEGTGGLVYEQYF.

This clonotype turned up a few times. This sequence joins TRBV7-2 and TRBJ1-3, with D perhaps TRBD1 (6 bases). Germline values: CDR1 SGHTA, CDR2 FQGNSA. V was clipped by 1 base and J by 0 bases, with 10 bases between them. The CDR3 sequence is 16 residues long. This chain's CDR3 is CASSLEVRGSGNTIYF. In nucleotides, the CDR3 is TGTGCCAGCAGCTTAGAGGTCAGGGGCTCTGGAAACACCATATATTTT.

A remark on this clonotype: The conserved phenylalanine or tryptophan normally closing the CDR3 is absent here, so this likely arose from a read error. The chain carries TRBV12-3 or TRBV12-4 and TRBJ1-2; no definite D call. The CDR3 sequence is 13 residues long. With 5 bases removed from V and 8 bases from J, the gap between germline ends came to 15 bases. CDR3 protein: CASSPVGQWGYTL. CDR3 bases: TGTGCCAGCAGTCCCGTGGGTCAATGGGGCTACACCCTC.

CDR3 nucleotide sequence: TGCAGTGCTAGAGACGGCGGGACAGGTCTTCAGCCCCAGCATTTT. Amino acid sequence: CSARDGGTGLQPQHF. V gene TRBV20-1 combines with J gene TRBJ1-5, with 8 bases fitting TRBD1. The germline gives CDR1 DFQATT, CDR2 SNEGSKA (reference sequence). The CDR3 spans 15 residues. V dropped 0 bases and J dropped 6; count of bases not matched to a gene: 7.

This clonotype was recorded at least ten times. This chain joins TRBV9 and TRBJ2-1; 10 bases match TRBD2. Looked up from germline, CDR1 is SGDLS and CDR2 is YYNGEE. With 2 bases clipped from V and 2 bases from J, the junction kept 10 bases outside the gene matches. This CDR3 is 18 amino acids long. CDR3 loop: CASSVPSPGLAAYNEQFF. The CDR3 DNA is TGTGCCAGCAGCGTCCCCTCACCCGGACTAGCGGCCTACAATGAGCAGTTCTTC.

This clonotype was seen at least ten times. The CDR3 nucleotides are TGTGCCAGTAGTATTAAGGGGGCGAGAGCTTTCTTT. This encodes CASSIKGARAFF. V is TRBV19 and J is TRBJ1-1, with 7 bases that match TRBD1. V gave up 3 bases and J gave up 10 bases; unmatched junction bases: 5. The germline CDR1 and CDR2 sequences are LNHDA and SQIVND (reference sequence). CDR3 length equals 12 residues.

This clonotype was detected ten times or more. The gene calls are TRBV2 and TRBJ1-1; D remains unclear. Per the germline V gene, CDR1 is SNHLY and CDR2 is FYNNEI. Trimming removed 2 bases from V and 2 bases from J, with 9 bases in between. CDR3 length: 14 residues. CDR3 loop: CASSEPATNTEAFF. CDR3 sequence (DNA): TGTGCCAGCAGTGAACCGGCTACCAACACTGAAGCTTTCTTT. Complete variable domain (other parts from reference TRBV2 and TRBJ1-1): EPEVTQTPSHQVTQMGQEVILRCVPISNHLYFYWYRQILGQKVEFLVSFYNNEISEKSEIFDDQFSVERPDGSNFTLKIRSTKLEDSAMYFCASSEPATNTEAFFGQGTRLTVV.

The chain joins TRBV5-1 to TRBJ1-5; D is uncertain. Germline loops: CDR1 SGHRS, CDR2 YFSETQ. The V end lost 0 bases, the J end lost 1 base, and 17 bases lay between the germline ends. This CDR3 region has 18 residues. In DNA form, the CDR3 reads TGCGCCAGCAGCTTGGGACCGGGTCTCTTGCCGAGCAATCAGCCCCAGCATTTT. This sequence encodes CASSLGPGLLPSNQPQHF.

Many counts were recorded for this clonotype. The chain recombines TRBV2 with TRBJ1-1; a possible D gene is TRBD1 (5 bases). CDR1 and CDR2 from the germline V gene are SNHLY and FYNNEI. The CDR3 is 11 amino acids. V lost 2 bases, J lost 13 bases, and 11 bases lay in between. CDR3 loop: CASSERTQGFF. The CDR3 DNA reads TGTGCCAGCAGTGAAAGGACTCAGGGTTTCTTT.

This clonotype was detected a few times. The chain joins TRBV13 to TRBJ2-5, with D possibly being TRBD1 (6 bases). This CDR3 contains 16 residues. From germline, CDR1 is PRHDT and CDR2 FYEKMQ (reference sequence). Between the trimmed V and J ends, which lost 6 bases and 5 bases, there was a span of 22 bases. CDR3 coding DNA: TGTGCCAGCAGTTCTAGGACAGCCCCCCCGTGGGAGACCCAGTACTTC. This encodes CASSSRTAPPWETQYF.

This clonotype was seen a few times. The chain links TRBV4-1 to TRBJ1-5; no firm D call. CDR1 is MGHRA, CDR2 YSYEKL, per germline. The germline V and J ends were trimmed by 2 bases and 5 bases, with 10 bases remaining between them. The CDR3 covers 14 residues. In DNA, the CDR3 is TGCGCCAGCAGCCAATGGACTTTTGATCAGCCCCAGCATTTT. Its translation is CASSQWTFDQPQHF.

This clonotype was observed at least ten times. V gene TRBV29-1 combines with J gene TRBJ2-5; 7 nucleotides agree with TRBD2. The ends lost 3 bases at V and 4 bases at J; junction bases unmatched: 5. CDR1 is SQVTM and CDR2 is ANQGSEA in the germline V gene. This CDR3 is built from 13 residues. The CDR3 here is CSVDGSGGETQYF. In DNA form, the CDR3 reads TGCAGCGTTGACGGGTCGGGAGGAGAGACCCAGTACTTC.

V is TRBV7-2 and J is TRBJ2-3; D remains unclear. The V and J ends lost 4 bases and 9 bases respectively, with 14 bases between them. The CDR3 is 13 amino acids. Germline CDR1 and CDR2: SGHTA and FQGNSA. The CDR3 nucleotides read TGTGCCAGCAGCTACAACGAGGAGAGCACGCAGTATTTT. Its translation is CASSYNEESTQYF. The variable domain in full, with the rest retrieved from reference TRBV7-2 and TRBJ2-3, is GAGVSQSPSNKVTEKGKDVELRCDPISGHTALYWYRQSLGQGLEFLIYFQGNSAPDKSGLPSDRFSAERTGGSVSTLTIQRTQQEDSAVYLCASSYNEESTQYFGPGTRLTVL.

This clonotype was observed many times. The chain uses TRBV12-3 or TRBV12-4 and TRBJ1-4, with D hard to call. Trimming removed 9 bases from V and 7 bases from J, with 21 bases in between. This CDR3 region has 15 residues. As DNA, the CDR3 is TGTGCCAGTCGACTTGACTCCGGCCATGGTGAAAAACTGTTTTTT. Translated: CASRLDSGHGEKLFF.

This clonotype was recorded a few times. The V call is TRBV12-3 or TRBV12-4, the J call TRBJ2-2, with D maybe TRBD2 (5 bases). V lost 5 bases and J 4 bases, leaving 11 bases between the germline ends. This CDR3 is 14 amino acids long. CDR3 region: CASSHGGVTGELFF. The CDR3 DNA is TGTGCCAGCAGTCATGGAGGTGTCACCGGGGAGCTGTTTTTT.

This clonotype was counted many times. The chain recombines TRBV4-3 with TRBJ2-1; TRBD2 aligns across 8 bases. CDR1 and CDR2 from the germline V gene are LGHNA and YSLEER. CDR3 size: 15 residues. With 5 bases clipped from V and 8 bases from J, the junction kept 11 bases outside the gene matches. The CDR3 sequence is CASSSSGTSLHEQFF. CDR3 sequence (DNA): TGCGCCAGCAGCTCAAGCGGGACTAGTCTCCATGAGCAGTTCTTC.

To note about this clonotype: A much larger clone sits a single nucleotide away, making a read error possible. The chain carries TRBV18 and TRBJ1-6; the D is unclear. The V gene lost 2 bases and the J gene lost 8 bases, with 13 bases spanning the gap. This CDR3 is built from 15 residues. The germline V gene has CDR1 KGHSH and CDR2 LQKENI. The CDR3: CASSPVNQNHSPLHF. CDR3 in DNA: TGTGCCAGCTCACCAGTCAACCAAAATCATTCACCCCTCCACTTT. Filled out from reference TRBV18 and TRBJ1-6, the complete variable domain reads NAGVMQNPRHLVRRRGQEARLRCSPMKGHSHVYWYRQLPEEGLKFMVYLQKENIIDESGMPKERFSAEFPKEGPSILRIQQVVRGDSAAYFCASSPVNQNHSPLHFGNGTRLTVT.

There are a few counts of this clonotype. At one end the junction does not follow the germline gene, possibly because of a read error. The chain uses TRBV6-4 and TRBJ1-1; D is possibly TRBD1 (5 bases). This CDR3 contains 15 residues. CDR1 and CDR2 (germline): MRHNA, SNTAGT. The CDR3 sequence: CASSYSPGMNTEASF. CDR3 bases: TGTGCCAGCAGTTACTCCCCAGGGATGAACACTGAAGCTTCCTTT.

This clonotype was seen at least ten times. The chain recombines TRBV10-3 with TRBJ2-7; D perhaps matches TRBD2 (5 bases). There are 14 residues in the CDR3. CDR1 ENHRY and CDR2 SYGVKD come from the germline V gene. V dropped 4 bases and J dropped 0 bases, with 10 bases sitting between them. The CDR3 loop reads CAISGQDFSYEQYF. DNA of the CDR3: TGTGCCATCAGTGGGCAGGACTTCTCCTACGAGCAGTACTTC.

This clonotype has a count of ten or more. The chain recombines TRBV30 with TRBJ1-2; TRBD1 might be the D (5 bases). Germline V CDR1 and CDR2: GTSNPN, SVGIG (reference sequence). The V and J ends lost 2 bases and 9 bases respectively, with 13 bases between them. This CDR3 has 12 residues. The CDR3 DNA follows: TGTGCCTGGAGTTTAGGGGCTAATAGCTACACCTTC. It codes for CAWSLGANSYTF.

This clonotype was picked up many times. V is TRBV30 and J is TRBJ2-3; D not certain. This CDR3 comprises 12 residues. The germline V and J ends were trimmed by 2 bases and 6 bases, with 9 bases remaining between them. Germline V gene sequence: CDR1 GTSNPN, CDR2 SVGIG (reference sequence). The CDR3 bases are TGTGCCTGGAGTCCGCCGGCGGATACGCAGTATTTT. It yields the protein CAWSPPADTQYF.

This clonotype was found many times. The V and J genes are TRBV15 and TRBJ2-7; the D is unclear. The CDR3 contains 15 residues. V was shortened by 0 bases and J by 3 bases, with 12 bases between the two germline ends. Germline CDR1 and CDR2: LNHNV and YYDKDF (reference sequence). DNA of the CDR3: TGTGCCACCAGCAGAGAGAGGACGTTTAACTACGAGCAGTACTTC. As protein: CATSRERTFNYEQYF.